This T cell receptor (beta chain) comes out of a study of CD4 T cells in relation to SARS-CoV-2 and coronaviruses. The ends lost 5 bases at V and 6 bases at J; junction bases unmatched: 7. The CDR3 loop spans 14 amino acids. From germline, CDR1 is MDHEN and CDR2 SYDVKM. Concerning this clone: The antigen is undetermined.

This table comes from immunoSEQ multiplex PCR, and its TCRdb copy is limited to in-frame clones, with some not included. The sample shows approximately 40,000 clones, around 80% of them seen only once. Sequencing was performed on memory CD4+ T cells from PBMCs, cultured in vitro. The receptor was derived from an adult with COVID-19. The gene calls are TRBV28 and TRBJ1-2, with 9 bases aligning to TRBD1. CDR3 loop: CASSLQGARNGYTF. DNA for the CDR3: TGTGCCAGCAGTCTACAGGGGGCCCGAAATGGCTACACCTTC.